This TCR beta chain was recorded in a study of siplizumab effects on memory and regulatory T cells. Study-wide findings and caveats: Unstimulated subsets were the mapping target of only a minor fraction of alloreactive clones. Tregs that proliferated in siplizumab cultures did not have their suppressive function confirmed.

This CDR3 has 15 amino acids. V lost 3 bases to trimming and J lost 1 base, with 13 bases between them. Looked up from germline, CDR1 is MDHEN and CDR2 is SYDVKM. Per sample, around 10^5 TCR templates were assayed. Method: immunoSEQ multiplex PCR; TCRdb's copy keeps in-frame clones and lacks some. The repertoire holds more than 70,000 clones, about 95% seen once, with 18% in the top ten. Turning to this clone: Antigen specificity is unknown.

This clonotype was obtained from a human donor in good health. The sequencing input was CD8+ T cells sorted from blood. The chain employs TRBV28 and TRBJ2-7, with unresolved D. In DNA form, the CDR3 reads TGTGCCAGCAGTTTGGTGACCCTCGGGTCCTACGAGCAGTACTTC. It translates to CASSLVTLGSYEQYF.